This TCR beta chain was observed in a study of identical twins. Overall study findings and caveats: Memory repertoires showed no such pattern, whereas abundant cord blood beta clonotypes carried fewer insertions. The study found weaker excess twin sharing in beta out-of-frame sequences.

TCRdb redid the calling of the 5' RACE reads with MiXCR, one entry per CDR3 protein. Of 410,000 or so distinct CDR3 sequences detected, roughly 20% appear once; the ten largest clones hold approximately 12%. This clonotype turned up a few times. Its antigen is as yet unknown. Healthy Caucasians provided all donations. CDR1 is SGHRS and CDR2 is YFSETQ in the germline V gene. This CDR3 has 14 amino acids. Losses at the gene ends were 1 base for V and 9 bases for J; bases not matched to a gene: 3. This sequence originates from a man aged 50-60 years in good health. The chain uses TRBV5-1 and TRBJ2-1; 11 bases are a match to TRBD2. The specimen sequenced was naive T cells sorted from blood. The CDR3 DNA is TGCGCCAGCAGCTTGACTAGCGGGGGAGCTGAGCAGTTCTTC. This translates into CASSLTSGGAEQFF.